This TCR beta chain was observed in a study of CD8 T cells in Susac syndrome. In the study overall: The Susac syndrome patients were therapy-naive, on corticosteroids, or on intravenous immunoglobulin alone at blood draw.

Random hexamers served to reverse transcribe roughly 0.5 to 1 ug RNA. The TCR beta CDR3 was amplified by immunoSEQ multiplex PCR across 54 Vbeta, 13 Jbeta. TCRdb re-called the immunoSEQ multiplex PCR reads through MiXCR, storing one row per CDR3 protein. The sample includes over 130,000 distinct CDR3 sequences, approximately 95% seen only once; the top ten take 0.14%. Study results and limitations: The authors acknowledged that the study's TCR sequencing and HLA analysis involved relatively few individuals. Expansion of clones was not seen in the CD4+ T cell repertoires of Susac syndrome.

Germline lookup yields CDR1 DFQATT and CDR2 SNEGSKA (reference sequence). The CDR3 length is 12 residues. V lost 3 bases to trimming and J lost 7 bases, with 10 bases between them. A word on this clonotype: Its antigen remains unidentified.

The sequencing input was CD4+ T cells from PBMCs. This chain connects TRBV20-1 to TRBJ1-5; weak D call: TRBD1 (5 bases). The source of this sequence is a human donor with Susac syndrome. The CDR3 nucleotides are TGCAGTGCTAGGGGGGGTAGCCAGCCCCAGCATTTT. Encoded protein: CSARGGSQPQHF.